The clone carrying this T cell receptor beta chain was seen more than once but under ten times. Germline loops: CDR1 KGHSH, CDR2 LQKENI. The V and J ends lost 1 base and 5 bases, in that order; junction bases with no gene match: 4. The CDR3 has 14 residues. This entry belongs to a study of blood T cell repertoires in COVID-19. About the study: Nucleic acid was either cDNA or gDNA, and it came from T cells, B-cell-depleted T cells, or PBMCs.

In the study's own analysis: Reference gene primer amplification gave estimated nucleated cell counts. Here immunoSEQ multiplex PCR was the method, and the copy in TCRdb shows in-frame clones only, minus some. For V, J and clone size, that table is used; D and trimming come from the DNA. This sample has roughly 200,000 clones; around nine tenths occur once, and the top ten carry 0.8% to 1%. The sequencing input was peripheral blood. V usage is TRBV18 and J usage is TRBJ1-2; TRBD1 matches 7 bases. The sequence was collected from a young woman who had recovered from COVID-19. CDR3 sequence: CASSPLDREYGYTF. The CDR3 DNA follows: TGTGCCAGCTCACCACTCGACAGGGAGTATGGCTACACCTTC.